This TCR beta chain was recovered during a study of Ad26.COV2.S vaccination and SARS-CoV-2 variants. In the study overall: Donor was in the COV1001 Ad26.COV2.S trial arm.

Sequencing used immunoSEQ multiplex PCR; TCRdb keeps in-frame clones, though not all of them. The data show some 420,000 clones, roughly 88% seen once. As for treatment: 15 to 20 received Ad26.COV2.S at low or high dose, single or two shots; about 5 received placebo; per-sample allocation not given. Specimens were obtained on day 63 following the first vaccine or placebo injection. An Ad26 vector that expressed Wuhan-strain SARS-CoV-2 spike constituted the vaccine. The germline V gene has CDR1 MGHRA and CDR2 YSYEKL. The CDR3 has 15 residues. V trimming: 2 bases; J trimming: 8 bases; junction bases outside the gene matches: 5.

The TCR was taken from a person aged 18-65 years who received the Ad26.COV2.S COVID-19 vaccine or a placebo. The source was peripheral blood, collected in a trial of Ad26.COV2.S vaccine versus placebo. The V gene is TRBV4-1, the J gene TRBJ1-6, with 8 bases lining up with TRBD1. In nucleotides, the CDR3 is TGCGCCAGCAGCCAACCCTACAGGGGGGATTCACCCCTCCACTTT. Translated, it gives CASSQPYRGDSPLHF.